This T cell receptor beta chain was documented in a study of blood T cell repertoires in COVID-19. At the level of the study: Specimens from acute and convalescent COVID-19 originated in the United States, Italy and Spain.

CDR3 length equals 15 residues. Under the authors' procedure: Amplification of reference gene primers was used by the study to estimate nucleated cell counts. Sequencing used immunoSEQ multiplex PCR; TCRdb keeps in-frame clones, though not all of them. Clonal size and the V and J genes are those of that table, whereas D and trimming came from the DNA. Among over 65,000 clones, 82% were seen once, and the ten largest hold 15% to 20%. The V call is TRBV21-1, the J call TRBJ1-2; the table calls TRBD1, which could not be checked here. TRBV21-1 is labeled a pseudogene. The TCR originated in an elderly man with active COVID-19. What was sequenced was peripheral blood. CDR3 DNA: TGTGCCAGCAGCAAAGACCCACAGGGCAACTATGGCTACACCTTC. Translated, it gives CASSKDPQGNYGYTF.